Listed below are T cell receptor beta chains from one sample, sequenced in a study of OX40 agonist ivuxolimab in advanced cancers. Data came from immunoSEQ multiplex PCR; TCRdb stores just in-frame clones and leaves some out. The sample contains 55,000 to 75,000 clones, 84% of which appear only once. The specimen comprised CD4+ or CD8+ T cells sorted from blood, sampled in a trial of the OX40 agonist ivuxolimab. These receptor sequences come from an adult with an advanced solid tumor such as melanoma, head and neck, liver or kidney cancer. Each CDR3 is given with its conserved first and last residue. The D gene is left open where the match is weak. The size field is filled for only some rows; it gives once, few, many or a size class.

V,size,J,D,CDR3,DNA
TRBV5-1,once,TRBJ2-2,NA,CASSLVPGDTGELFF,TGCGCCAGCAGCTTGGTCCCGGGGGACACCGGGGAGCTGTTTTTT
TRBV7-3,NA,TRBJ1-1,NA,CASSLEGRMNTEAFF,TGTGCCAGCAGCTTAGAGGGACGGATGAACACTGAAGCTTTCTTT
TRBV18,NA,TRBJ1-1,TRBD1,CASSPSEGQGEAFF,TGTGCCAGCTCACCCTCGGAAGGACAGGGTGAAGCTTTCTTT
TRBV12-5,NA,TRBJ2-7,TRBD1,CASAPGDSKLKAYEQYF,TGTGCTAGCGCCCCCGGGGACAGTAAGCTAAAGGCCTACGAGCAGTACTTC
TRBV7-2,NA,TRBJ1-3,NA,CASRPNLDSGNTIYF,TGTGCCAGCAGACCCAACCTGGACTCTGGAAACACCATATATTTT
TRBV7-8,NA,TRBJ2-7,NA,CASSSQGISEQYF,TGTGCCAGCAGCTCACAGGGAATTTCGGAGCAGTACTTC
TRBV10-3,NA,TRBJ2-7,NA,CAISESAGSSYEQYF,TGTGCCATCAGTGAGTCAGCAGGGAGCTCCTACGAGCAGTACTTC
TRBV9,NA,TRBJ2-7,NA,CASSGGVSYEQYF,TGTGCCAGCAGTGGTGGGGTATCCTACGAGCAGTACTTC
TRBV4-3,NA,TRBJ2-7,TRBD1,CASSYTGGSYEQYF,TGCGCCAGCAGCTACACAGGGGGCTCCTACGAGCAGTACTTC
TRBV4-1,NA,TRBJ2-2,NA,CASSHRGRTGELFF,TGCGCCAGCAGCCACAGGGGTCGGACCGGGGAGCTGTTTTTT
TRBV5-1,NA,TRBJ2-7,NA,CASSLGRSSYEQYF,TGCGCCAGCAGCTTGGGACGGAGCTCCTACGAGCAGTACTTC
TRBV16,NA,TRBJ1-5,TRBD1,CASSHEKRGTGGYQPQHF,TGTGCCAGCAGCCATGAGAAGAGGGGGACAGGGGGCTATCAGCCCCAGCATTTT
TRBV7-7,NA,TRBJ2-5,TRBD2,CASSLEASGDSATQYF,TGTGCCAGCAGCTTAGAGGCTAGCGGGGATTCAGCGACCCAGTACTTC
TRBV19,once,TRBJ2-1,TRBD2,CASSLPSSGPSYNEQFF,TGTGCCAGTAGTCTCCCGTCTAGCGGGCCATCTTACAATGAGCAGTTCTTC
TRBV14,NA,TRBJ2-7,NA,CASSLGYLSHEQYF,TGTGCCAGCAGCCTAGGGTACCTCTCTCACGAGCAGTACTTC
TRBV2,NA,TRBJ1-1,NA,CASTRGHEAFF,TGTGCCAGCACGCGGGGCCATGAAGCTTTCTTT
TRBV27,NA,TRBJ1-2,NA,CASSLSGAGYGYTF,TGTGCCAGCAGTTTATCGGGGGCTGGCTATGGCTACACCTTC
TRBV21-1,NA,TRBJ2-1,NA,CARFTRGDNLNEQFF,TGTGCCAGATTTACTAGGGGAGATAACCTTAATGAGCAGTTCTTC
TRBV11-2,NA,TRBJ2-2,TRBD1,CASSQSTGGGTGELFF,TGTGCCAGCAGCCAATCGACAGGGGGCGGAACCGGGGAGCTGTTTTTT
TRBV30,NA,TRBJ1-1,NA,CAWSLMMNTEAFF,TGTGCCTGGAGTTTGATGATGAACACTGAAGCTTTCTTT
TRBV5-1,NA,TRBJ2-5,NA,CASKTQVSEETQYF,TGCGCCAGCAAGACACAGGTCTCGGAAGAGACCCAGTACTTC
TRBV19,NA,TRBJ1-2,NA,CASAGGPTVSYGYTF,TGTGCCAGTGCCGGGGGACCTACGGTGAGCTATGGCTACACCTTC
TRBV5-1,NA,TRBJ2-3,TRBD2,CASSLPSGAYYTQYF,TGCGCCAGCAGCTTGCCTAGCGGGGCGTATTATACGCAGTATTTT
TRBV29-1,NA,TRBJ2-3,NA,CSVEPGTDTQYF,TGCAGCGTTGAGCCCGGGACAGATACGCAGTATTTT
TRBV14,NA,TRBJ1-1,NA,CASSQVYGTEAFF,TGTGCCAGCAGCCAAGTATACGGCACTGAAGCTTTCTTT